The rows below give T cell receptor beta chains drawn from one sample of a study of OX40 agonist ivuxolimab in advanced cancers. Sequencing was performed with immunoSEQ multiplex PCR; in TCRdb, only in-frame clones are kept and a portion is missing. The data show about 160,000 clones, 85% to 95% seen once. The sample in question was CD4+ or CD8+ T cells sorted from blood, obtained in a trial of the OX40 agonist ivuxolimab. The receptors were gathered from an adult with an advanced solid tumor such as melanoma, head and neck, liver or kidney cancer. The CDR3 runs from the conserved cysteine through the conserved F or W. Fields, in order: CDR3 DNA, CDR3 protein, V gene, clone size, D gene, J gene. A D gene is named only where the DNA matches it firmly. Some rows mark clone size as missing; the rest say once, few, many or name a class of expanded clone.

DNA: TGTGCCAGCTGTCGGGACAGGGGGCCTGGAAAACTGTTTTTT
CDR3: CASCRDRGPGKLFF
V: TRBV2
size: once
D: TRBD1
J: TRBJ1-4

DNA: TGCGCCAGCAGTTCATCGAATCAGCGGGATGAGCAGTTCTTC
CDR3: CASSSSNQRDEQFF
V: TRBV5-1
size: once
D: NA
J: TRBJ2-1

DNA: TGTGCCAGCCGCGGGACTAGCGGAAGCTCCTACAATGAGCAGTTCTTC
CDR3: CASRGTSGSSYNEQFF
V: TRBV19
size: NA
D: TRBD2
J: TRBJ2-1

DNA: TGTGCCAGCAGCCCGCGATTAGGGGGCGCAGGAGGCTACACCTTC
CDR3: CASSPRLGGAGGYTF
V: TRBV9
size: NA
D: TRBD1
J: TRBJ1-2

DNA: TGTGCCAGCAGTGAAGGGTACGAGCAGTACTTC
CDR3: CASSEGYEQYF
V: TRBV2
size: NA
D: NA
J: TRBJ2-7

DNA: TGTGCCAGCAGTGTACAGGGGGCCTCGGACACCATATATTTT
CDR3: CASSVQGASDTIYF
V: TRBV27
size: NA
D: TRBD1
J: TRBJ1-3

DNA: TGTGCCAGCAGCCTCACCGGGACTTCCAATGAGCAGTTCTTC
CDR3: CASSLTGTSNEQFF
V: TRBV7-3
size: NA
D: NA
J: TRBJ2-1

DNA: TGTGCCAGCAGCGTGGGGTACCAAGAGACCCAGTACTTC
CDR3: CASSVGYQETQYF
V: TRBV9
size: NA
D: NA
J: TRBJ2-5

DNA: TGCGCCAGCAGCCCCACGGTGCTTGCTTCCTACGAGCAGTACTTC
CDR3: CASSPTVLASYEQYF
V: TRBV5-1
size: NA
D: NA
J: TRBJ2-7

DNA: TGTGCCAGTAGTACTACCGGGGGCACAGATACGCAGTATTTT
CDR3: CASSTTGGTDTQYF
V: TRBV19
size: NA
D: NA
J: TRBJ2-3

DNA: TGTGCCAGCAGCCGCGCCAGCCGCACAGATACGCAGTATTTT
CDR3: CASSRASRTDTQYF
V: TRBV11-2
size: once
D: NA
J: TRBJ2-3

DNA: TGTGCCAGCAGCCCCCCCACATGTGCAGCTTTCTTT
CDR3: CASSPPTCAAFF
V: TRBV9
size: NA
D: NA
J: TRBJ1-1

DNA: TGTGCCAGTAGTAGAAGAGGACAGGGACCTGAAGCTTTCTTT
CDR3: CASSRRGQGPEAFF
V: TRBV19
size: few
D: TRBD1
J: TRBJ1-1

DNA: TGTGCCATCAGTCTAGCGGGCACAGATACGCAGTATTTT
CDR3: CAISLAGTDTQYF
V: TRBV10-3
size: once
D: TRBD2
J: TRBJ2-3

DNA: TGTGCCAGCAGCAAATCCTCCGGTGCTGAGCAGTTCTTC
CDR3: CASSKSSGAEQFF
V: TRBV11-3
size: NA
D: NA
J: TRBJ2-1

DNA: TGTGCCAGTAGTATAGGCGCGACAGGGGCCGGCTACACCTTC
CDR3: CASSIGATGAGYTF
V: TRBV19
size: NA
D: TRBD1
J: TRBJ1-2

DNA: TGTGCCAGCAGTTATTACCGACGGGGCTCTGGGGCCAACGTCCTGACTTTC
CDR3: CASSYYRRGSGANVLTF
V: TRBV11-2
size: NA
D: NA
J: TRBJ2-6

DNA: TGTGCCAGCAGTTTTCCCCAGAGGAACACTGAAGCTTTCTTT
CDR3: CASSFPQRNTEAFF
V: TRBV28
size: NA
D: NA
J: TRBJ1-1

DNA: TGTGCCAGCAGCTTAGAGTACGGGCAGGGGGCGAGGGTTGGCTACACCTTC
CDR3: CASSLEYGQGARVGYTF
V: TRBV11-2
size: NA
D: TRBD1
J: TRBJ1-2

DNA: TGTGCCAGCAGTTTGATACCGGCTAGCGGGTCCTACGAGCAGTACTTC
CDR3: CASSLIPASGSYEQYF
V: TRBV28
size: NA
D: TRBD2
J: TRBJ2-7

DNA: TGTGCCATCAGTGAGAGCCAAAATAGGGCAAATGAAAAACTGTTTTTT
CDR3: CAISESQNRANEKLFF
V: TRBV10-3
size: NA
D: NA
J: TRBJ1-4

DNA: TGTGCCAGCAGCTTAGTTCCCGGACTAGCGGGGGCCCTCTACGAGCAGTACTTC
CDR3: CASSLVPGLAGALYEQYF
V: TRBV11-2
size: NA
D: TRBD2
J: TRBJ2-7

DNA: TGTGCCAGCAGCTTGGGGCCAGGGGTTGACTATGGCTACACCTTC
CDR3: CASSLGPGVDYGYTF
V: TRBV5-5
size: NA
D: NA
J: TRBJ1-2

DNA: TGTGCCAGCAGCTTATACCCAGGCACAGATACGCAGTATTTT
CDR3: CASSLYPGTDTQYF
V: TRBV7-6
size: NA
D: NA
J: TRBJ2-3

DNA: TGTGCCAGCAGGCGAGGCCAGAGCAATCAGCCCCAGCATTTT
CDR3: CASRRGQSNQPQHF
V: TRBV6-6
size: NA
D: NA
J: TRBJ1-5

DNA: TGTGCCAGCTCGCCCCAAGCAGGGGCCGTTGACGAGCAGTACTTC
CDR3: CASSPQAGAVDEQYF
V: TRBV7-9
size: NA
D: NA
J: TRBJ2-7

DNA: TGTGCCAGTAGGAGACTAGCGGGCCCCAATGAGCAGTTCTTC
CDR3: CASRRLAGPNEQFF
V: TRBV19
size: few
D: TRBD2
J: TRBJ2-1

DNA: TGTGCCAGCGGGGGGACAGATGAAAAACTGTTTTTT
CDR3: CASGGTDEKLFF
V: TRBV2
size: NA
D: TRBD1
J: TRBJ1-4

DNA: TGTGCCAGCACCGGAGGAACCTCCTATTCACCCCTCCACTTT
CDR3: CASTGGTSYSPLHF
V: TRBV7-2
size: NA
D: NA
J: TRBJ1-6

DNA: TGTGCCAGCAGTTACCCAGGGGTCGTTGGCTACACCTTC
CDR3: CASSYPGVVGYTF
V: TRBV6-5
size: NA
D: NA
J: TRBJ1-2

DNA: TGTGCCAGCAGTGGGGTGAGGATTAGTAATCAGCCCCAGCATTTT
CDR3: CASSGVRISNQPQHF
V: TRBV2
size: NA
D: NA
J: TRBJ1-5

DNA: TGTGCCAGCAGTGAAGGGGGCCTGGGAGAGACCCAGTACTTC
CDR3: CASSEGGLGETQYF
V: TRBV25-1
size: NA
D: NA
J: TRBJ2-5

DNA: TGTGCCATCAGTCCAGGGGGCGGCTACACCTTC
CDR3: CAISPGGGYTF
V: TRBV10-3
size: NA
D: TRBD1
J: TRBJ1-2

DNA: TGTGCCAGCAGCCTACAGGGTAGTATCTTTTCACCCCTCCACTTT
CDR3: CASSLQGSIFSPLHF
V: TRBV28
size: NA
D: NA
J: TRBJ1-6

DNA: TGTGCCAGCAGCCCCTGGCCCAACCAAGAGACCCAGTACTTC
CDR3: CASSPWPNQETQYF
V: TRBV7-2
size: NA
D: NA
J: TRBJ2-5